The present TCR beta chain was sequenced within a study of cytomegalovirus exposure and HLA in healthy donors (dated by TCRdb to 2016 to 2017). Study-wide context: In an earlier analysis of around 540 of the donors, 276 Gb of sequence data and 90 million to 120 million unique TCR beta sequences from 150 million to 200 million T cells were reported. An early release covering over 500 HLA-typed donors comprised about 300 gigabases of sequencing data and around 80 million unique TCR sequences. Of the roughly 400 genotyped donors, 81% fell in the genetic ancestry cluster associated with self-reported Caucasian donors. The study aimed to test whether cataloging public T cell receptors could reveal signatures of past pathogen exposure. The T cell repertoires of some 700 subjects were profiled by immunosequencing and related to cytomegalovirus serostatus. A separate validation cohort of over a hundred different subjects was used in addition to the approximately 610-subject first cohort. To predict cytomegalovirus infection status, the study brought together high-throughput TCR immunosequencing, statistical association of individual TCRs with disease status, and machine learning. A later analysis re-examined previously published TCR beta repertoires from just over 650 donors and added high-resolution HLA genotyping to investigate patterns of TCR occurrence. In the later analysis, no new phenotypic data were used to find candidate immune exposures; instead, reliance was placed on TCR beta sequences and their occurrence across donors. In an earlier analysis of 550 to 700 of the donors, high-throughput TCR beta sequencing was used to judge whether each TCR beta V gene segment behaved as functional or pseudogenic. Donor age, sex, ethnicity and CMV serostatus were compiled alongside the repertoire data. In a later genetic analysis, genome-wide SNP genotypes for about 55% of the 666 donors were used, and that subset was treated as a discovery cohort. Every repertoire in the discovery cohort had been generated on one and the same sequencing platform. Class I and class II HLA loci were covered by the typing at four-digit resolution. Typing coverage varied by locus: about 629-630 donors for A, B, C, DRB1 and DQB1; more than 500 for DQA1; about 600 for DPA1; 450 to 480 for DPB1. Four or five DR-DQ haplotypes were handled as single units for association and clustering, since linkage in the cohort was strong. Across approximately 400 genotyped donors of the cohort, an average of roughly 230,000 unique TCR beta nucleotide sequences per donor were sequenced, and roughly 20% of those sequences were non-productive.

Points on this clone: Its antigen specificity is not known. No clone much larger than this one lies a single base away; base qualities are absent.

Library creation used the immunoSEQ multiplex PCR assay. For the multiplex PCR, a mixture combining 60 forward primers for TCR Vbeta segments and 13 reverse primers for TCR Jbeta segments was used. Amplification of the CDR3 region of rearranged TCR beta genes was performed with a multiplex PCR assay on genomic DNA. Amplified TCR beta libraries were sequenced as 87-base-pair reads on the Illumina HiSeq System. Per the authors' processing: In a later analysis, some 80 million unique TCR beta chains were counted across the 500 to 700 repertoires, and around 11 million of these chains were shared by at least two donors. Raw reads were error-corrected and collapsed into unique sequences with a nearest-neighbor algorithm that merged closely related sequences to remove PCR and sequencing errors. V, D and J gene segments were assigned by aligning CDR3 sequences to IMGT reference sequences. For a sequence to be retained, a match of at least six nucleotides was required to both a V gene segment and a J gene segment. A rearrangement was called productive if the CDR3 had no stop codons and remained in frame with V and J, and every other rearrangement was called non-productive. CDR3 was defined according to IMGT convention as the region running from the second conserved V-encoded cysteine to the conserved J-encoded phenylalanine. The earlier analysis of about 570 of the donors excluded any sequence lacking an unambiguous match to a single V gene segment. In an earlier analysis of about 590 of the donors, a V segment was called functional when productive rearrangements were above 56.7%, and segregating when the standard deviation between donors exceeded 5%. A statistical classification framework was developed to diagnose cytomegalovirus status using the catalog of TCR beta chain sequences. In a later analysis, V and J genes were assigned by comparing TCR nucleotide sequences against IMGT/GENE-DB human TR gene sequences. Using the TCRdist pipeline, a later analysis assigned CDR3 sequences along with most-parsimonious VDJ recombination scenarios. In a later analysis, each TCR beta chain was defined by its CDR3 amino acid sequence together with its V-gene family, and reads without a unique V-gene family were excluded. To address suspected cross-contamination and a sequencing artifact, a later analysis removed approximately 590 highly shared, low-generation-probability nucleotide sequences. For each public chain, a later analysis derived a clonal expansion index from normalized ranks of inferred template counts within each repertoire. Generation probabilities in a later analysis came from a VDJ recombination model fitted to out-of-frame rearrangements, and those results were checked against IGoR. Hypergeometric tests were used in a later analysis to score TCR-TCR, TCR-HLA and TCR-CMV co-occurrence, with a repertoire-size bias correction applied to the TCR pairs. To estimate false discovery rates, a later analysis permuted the HLA or CMV assignments 20 times. In a later analysis, co-occurring TCRs were grouped with DBSCAN, and TCRdist sequence similarity was added when clustering was performed within HLA-allele-positive subsets. For co-occurrence clustering, repertoires with fewer than 30,000 or more than 120,000 public chains were excluded, along with roughly 5 repertoires with anomalous nucleotide sharing. Drawn from immuneACCESS, this table holds only the in-frame rearrangements with V and J called that TCRdb kept. Clones are partly lost; checked studies trace under half to an unresolved V gene and leave the rest unexplained. That table supplies the V and J calls and clone size; D and trimming were determined from the DNA. The sample has over 130,000 clones on record, roughly 77% of them singletons. The ten largest account for 1.5% to 2% of the sample.

Cut back by 8 bases and 0 bases, the V and J ends lie 14 bases apart. Its CDR3 holds 15 amino acids, cysteine through phenylalanine. Left in the record is the CDR3 DNA by itself, 45 bases read in frame from the first base. Reading the germline V gene gives CDR1 MDHEN and CDR2 SYDVKM. The cohort consisted of 670 or so healthy bone marrow donors. Cohort members were all nominally healthy when sampled, although unrecorded immune exposures were likely present. The donor tested CMV seronegative and was one of the 352 seronegative cohort members. Every donor gave a peripheral blood sample, and the peripheral blood mononuclear cells from that sample were used for TCR beta sequencing. The Qiagen DNeasy Blood Extraction Kit was used to extract genomic DNA from the blood cell samples. Points the paper makes about the study in general: According to a later analysis, TCR association rates differed among HLA loci, with DRB1 alleles showing the most associated TCRs and HLA-C alleles showing the fewest. Strong co-occurrence of HLA alleles, especially DR and DQ, made assigning TCR associations to individual alleles difficult. The presence/absence analyses assumed that sequencing depth was roughly uniform across donors, and that assumption may not be true. Some IMGT-functional V segments, including TRBV6-2 and TRBV6-3, could not be distinguished by the 87-base-pair reads and were therefore excluded. In a later analysis, HLA-associated TCR beta chains were found to be more clonally expanded and to have lower generation probabilities than equally common non-associated chains. The classifier was reported to diagnose cytomegalovirus status with high specificity and sensitivity in both the original cohort and the validation cohort. The only immune exposure information available for the cohort was CMV serostatus. An association between a missense DCLRE1C variant and V-gene and J-gene trimming of TCR beta chains was found in a later genetic analysis and replicated in an independent cohort. This cohort had only TCR beta chains sequenced, and the lack of alpha or paired-chain data limited which features could be detected. Linkage disequilibrium might explain the correlated functional status among segregating V segments, but an unknown experimental factor could not be ruled out. A later analysis associated 16,951 TCR beta sequences with specific HLA alleles at a false discovery rate of 0.05. Compared with the approximately 720-donor mean, donors in an Asian-associated ancestry cluster had fewer N-insertions in productive TCRs, according to a later genetic analysis. In vitro tests confirmed that a few of the cytomegalovirus-associated TCR beta chains recognize cytomegalovirus antigens. According to the authors, the approach could potentially be generalized to other disease states and immunological phenotypes. A further reported finding was that TCR beta sequences accurately predicted the HLA-A and HLA-B alleles for most subjects in the first cohort. Most TCR sequences were seen in very few donors, while some public TCRs were found in many individuals. The earlier analysis of some 560 of the donors excluded roughly 17 rarely observed V segments, including chromosome 9 orphons, because counts were too low. In a later analysis, several top co-occurrence clusters were reported to appear linked to parvovirus B19, influenza, CMV and Epstein-Barr virus. In an earlier analysis of 587 of the donors, most TCR beta V segments were observed in productive rearrangements about 87% or about 30% of the time, broadly matching IMGT annotations. Because some donors lacked HLA typing at each locus, the association tests relied only on the typed subset. A cluster of highly shared sequence variants was judged likely to be a technical artifact of the sequencing pipeline. According to a later analysis, most CMV-associated TCR beta chains appeared to be HLA-restricted, and the HLA associations seemed to be driven largely by CMV exposure. The study gave a list of 150 to 200 TCR beta chains associated with cytomegalovirus.

The origin of this receptor is a woman younger than 45 in good health and CMV-seronegative. The chain was built from TRBV28 and TRBJ1-5; no D gene is confidently identified. The sample taken for sequencing was PBMCs. The DNA sequence is as follows: TGTGCCAGCCGTTACGCAGGCTATAGCAATCAGCCCCAGCATTTT. The resulting protein is CASRYAGYSNQPQHF.